This TCR beta chain was identified in a study of blood T cell repertoires in COVID-19. Study-wide context: Researchers got acute and convalescent COVID-19 samples from the United States, Italy and Spain. Sources were T cells, B-cell-depleted T cells, or PBMCs; the material itself was cDNA or gDNA.

The Seattle site enrolled patients during active infection and followed them longitudinally. With 0 bases removed from V and 0 bases from J, the gap between germline ends came to 8 bases. The CDR3 runs 15 residues. Germline V gene data show CDR1 as LNHDA and CDR2 as SQIVND (reference sequence). Original handling: Estimation of nucleated cell counts relied on the amplification of reference gene primers. Method: immunoSEQ multiplex PCR; TCRdb's copy keeps in-frame clones and lacks some. The V and J calls and the clone size are those of that table, but D and trimming were determined from the DNA. The sample holds under 15,000 clones; roughly 70% are singletons and the top ten take around 6%.

The chain couples TRBV19 to TRBJ1-1; weak D call: TRBD1 (6 bases). This TCR was sampled from a man aged 55 to 70 with COVID-19, enrolled during active disease. Sequencing was done on a sample of peripheral blood. CDR3 loop: CASSIEGHLNTEAFF. CDR3 DNA: TGTGCCAGTAGTATAGAGGGACACCTGAACACTGAAGCTTTCTTT.